This is a list of T cell receptor beta chains from one sample in a study of blood T cell repertoires in COVID-19. The assay was immunoSEQ multiplex PCR, and TCRdb's table has in-frame clones only and misses some. This table holds about 670,000 clones, 90% found once. The sequencing input was peripheral blood. All receptors come from a woman between 18 and 29 years old with acute or convalescent COVID-19. The CDR3 runs from the conserved cysteine through the conserved F or W. Each record gives: D gene, V gene, J gene, clone size, CDR3 protein, CDR3 DNA. A D gene is named only where the DNA matches it firmly. Rows give clone size only sometimes, using once, few, many, or a class for an expanded clone.

D gene: .
V gene: TRBV3-1/TRBV3-2
J gene: TRBJ1-6
clone size: .
CDR3 protein: CASSQVSGGPSYNSPLHF
CDR3 DNA: TGTGCCAGCAGCCAAGTATCTGGAGGTCCGTCCTATAATTCACCCCTCCACTTT

D gene: TRBD2
V gene: TRBV7-8
J gene: TRBJ2-7
clone size: .
CDR3 protein: CASSLSRGRGYEQYF
CDR3 DNA: TGTGCCAGCAGCCTATCCCGGGGGAGGGGCTACGAGCAGTACTTC

D gene: .
V gene: TRBV6-5
J gene: TRBJ2-2
clone size: .
CDR3 protein: CASSYSIPSTGELFF
CDR3 DNA: TGTGCCAGCAGTTACTCAATCCCTAGCACCGGGGAGCTGTTTTTT

D gene: .
V gene: TRBV5-8
J gene: TRBJ1-5
clone size: .
CDR3 protein: CASSLQYQPQHF
CDR3 DNA: TGTGCCAGCAGCTTGCAGTATCAGCCCCAGCATTTT

D gene: TRBD1
V gene: TRBV30
J gene: TRBJ1-2
clone size: .
CDR3 protein: CAWSRTGRINYGYTF
CDR3 DNA: TGTGCCTGGAGCCGGACAGGGAGGATCAACTATGGCTACACCTTC

D gene: TRBD2
V gene: TRBV7-3
J gene: TRBJ2-3
clone size: .
CDR3 protein: CASSTGTTTDTQYF
CDR3 DNA: TGTGCCAGCAGCACCGGGACTACCACAGATACGCAGTATTTT

D gene: TRBD1
V gene: TRBV29-1
J gene: TRBJ1-2
clone size: .
CDR3 protein: CSVEKRGGNYGYTF
CDR3 DNA: TGCAGCGTGGAGAAAAGAGGGGGCAACTATGGCTACACCTTC

D gene: .
V gene: TRBV5-1
J gene: TRBJ1-2
clone size: .
CDR3 protein: CASSLDMKGDGYTF
CDR3 DNA: TGCGCCAGCAGCTTGGATATGAAGGGAGATGGCTACACCTTC

D gene: .
V gene: TRBV18
J gene: TRBJ2-6
clone size: .
CDR3 protein: CASSPIQESSGANVLTF
CDR3 DNA: TGTGCCAGCTCACCAATACAGGAATCCTCTGGGGCCAACGTCCTGACTTTC

D gene: TRBD2
V gene: TRBV20-1
J gene: TRBJ2-4
clone size: .
CDR3 protein: CSARRGDIQYF
CDR3 DNA: TGCAGCGCCCGACGGGGGGACATTCAGTACTTC

D gene: .
V gene: TRBV10-2
J gene: TRBJ1-1
clone size: .
CDR3 protein: CASSESKGLDTEAFF
CDR3 DNA: TGCGCCAGCAGTGAATCAAAGGGGTTGGACACTGAAGCTTTCTTT

D gene: .
V gene: TRBV30
J gene: TRBJ1-5
clone size: .
CDR3 protein: CAWSASANREMPQHF
CDR3 DNA: TGTGCCTGGAGTGCCTCTGCTAACAGGGAAATGCCCCAGCATTTT

D gene: TRBD1
V gene: TRBV15
J gene: TRBJ1-6
clone size: .
CDR3 protein: CATSRATGDNSPLHF
CDR3 DNA: TGTGCCACCAGCAGAGCGACAGGGGACAATTCACCCCTCCACTTT

D gene: TRBD1
V gene: TRBV29-1
J gene: TRBJ1-1
clone size: .
CDR3 protein: CSVCQPGQGALGLDTEAFF
CDR3 DNA: TGCAGCGTTTGCCAACCGGGACAGGGGGCTTTAGGGTTGGACACTGAAGCTTTCTTT

D gene: .
V gene: TRBV2
J gene: TRBJ2-5
clone size: .
CDR3 protein: CASNLDRETQYF
CDR3 DNA: TGTGCCAGCAACCTGGACAGAGAGACCCAGTACTTC

D gene: TRBD1
V gene: TRBV6-5
J gene: TRBJ1-1
clone size: .
CDR3 protein: CASYRGRAATEAFF
CDR3 DNA: TGTGCCAGTTACAGGGGGCGCGCGGCCACTGAAGCTTTCTTT

D gene: .
V gene: TRBV25-1
J gene: TRBJ1-1
clone size: .
CDR3 protein: CASADGGARITEAFF
CDR3 DNA: TGTGCCAGCGCTGATGGGGGGGCGCGTATCACTGAAGCTTTCTTT

D gene: .
V gene: TRBV3-1/TRBV3-2
J gene: TRBJ1-1
clone size: few
CDR3 protein: CASSPRGYTEAFF
CDR3 DNA: TGTGCCAGCAGCCCCCGCGGCTACACTGAAGCTTTCTTT

D gene: .
V gene: TRBV20-1
J gene: TRBJ1-2
clone size: few
CDR3 protein: CSASIHFRTPTNYGYTF
CDR3 DNA: TGCAGTGCTAGTATTCACTTTCGGACACCCACTAACTATGGCTACACCTTC

D gene: .
V gene: TRBV30
J gene: TRBJ1-5
clone size: .
CDR3 protein: CAWSEGRGFQPQHF
CDR3 DNA: TGTGCCTGGAGCGAAGGTCGGGGTTTTCAGCCCCAGCATTTT

D gene: .
V gene: TRBV4-1
J gene: TRBJ2-4
clone size: .
CDR3 protein: CASSHTRERTTQAKNIQYF
CDR3 DNA: TGCGCCAGCAGCCACACTCGCGAGCGAACTACCCAAGCCAAAAACATTCAGTACTTC

D gene: .
V gene: TRBV7-9
J gene: TRBJ2-7
clone size: .
CDR3 protein: CASSLVSNTYEQYF
CDR3 DNA: TGTGCCAGCAGCTTAGTCAGTAATACCTACGAGCAGTACTTC

D gene: TRBD1
V gene: TRBV4-1
J gene: TRBJ1-3
clone size: once
CDR3 protein: CASSRGGTGGNTIYF
CDR3 DNA: TGCGCCAGCAGCCGAGGGGGCACGGGAGGAAACACCATATATTTT

D gene: TRBD2
V gene: TRBV11-2
J gene: TRBJ2-3
clone size: .
CDR3 protein: CASSLGPLAGAGIAQYF
CDR3 DNA: TGTGCCAGCAGCTTAGGCCCTCTAGCGGGGGCCGGTATTGCGCAGTATTTT

D gene: TRBD1
V gene: TRBV10-2
J gene: TRBJ1-1
clone size: .
CDR3 protein: CASSESEGAFRLAEAFF
CDR3 DNA: TGCGCCAGCAGTGAGTCGGAGGGGGCATTCCGTTTGGCTGAAGCTTTCTTT

D gene: TRBD2
V gene: TRBV2
J gene: TRBJ2-1
clone size: .
CDR3 protein: CASSAVSGDYNEQFF
CDR3 DNA: TGTGCCAGCAGTGCGGTGAGCGGGGATTACAATGAGCAGTTCTTC

D gene: .
V gene: TRBV6-5
J gene: TRBJ1-1
clone size: .
CDR3 protein: CASSSLYQGTFF
CDR3 DNA: TGTGCCAGCAGCTCCCTCTATCAGGGGACTTTCTTT

D gene: .
V gene: TRBV2
J gene: TRBJ1-4
clone size: .
CDR3 protein: CASSEVGQLINEKLFF
CDR3 DNA: TGTGCCAGCAGTGAAGTTGGACAGCTCATTAATGAAAAACTGTTTTTT

D gene: .
V gene: TRBV5-1
J gene: TRBJ1-3
clone size: .
CDR3 protein: CASSLVGTTGNTIYF
CDR3 DNA: TGCGCCAGCAGCTTGGTCGGTACGACTGGAAACACCATATATTTT

D gene: TRBD2
V gene: TRBV10-2
J gene: TRBJ2-3
clone size: .
CDR3 protein: CASSGLAGYTQYF
CDR3 DNA: TGCGCCAGCAGTGGTCTAGCGGGCTATACGCAGTATTTT

D gene: .
V gene: TRBV9
J gene: TRBJ1-3
clone size: .
CDR3 protein: CASSVRDSGNTIYF
CDR3 DNA: TGTGCCAGCAGCGTCAGGGACTCTGGAAACACCATATATTTT

D gene: .
V gene: TRBV12-3/TRBV12-4
J gene: TRBJ2-7
clone size: .
CDR3 protein: CASSTGPSYEQYF
CDR3 DNA: TGTGCCAGCAGTACCGGTCCTTCCTACGAGCAGTACTTC

D gene: .
V gene: TRBV30
J gene: TRBJ2-6
clone size: .
CDR3 protein: CAWQLERQLIVSGANVLTF
CDR3 DNA: TGTGCCTGGCAGCTAGAACGACAGCTTATAGTCTCTGGGGCCAACGTCCTGACTTTC

D gene: .
V gene: TRBV18
J gene: TRBJ1-1
clone size: .
CDR3 protein: CASSPTGQVSAFF
CDR3 DNA: TGTGCCAGCTCCCCGACCGGTCAGGTTTCGGCTTTCTTT

D gene: .
V gene: TRBV14
J gene: TRBJ1-3
clone size: .
CDR3 protein: CASSHIEGAGNTIYF
CDR3 DNA: TGTGCCAGCAGCCATATCGAAGGGGCAGGAAACACCATATATTTT

D gene: .
V gene: TRBV28
J gene: TRBJ2-7
clone size: .
CDR3 protein: CASSLVPAATYEQYF
CDR3 DNA: TGTGCCAGCAGTTTAGTCCCCGCGGCTACCTACGAGCAGTACTTC

D gene: TRBD1
V gene: TRBV19
J gene: TRBJ2-7
clone size: .
CDR3 protein: CASSIDQGALSYEQYF
CDR3 DNA: TGTGCCAGTAGTATAGACCAGGGGGCCCTCTCCTACGAGCAGTACTTC

D gene: .
V gene: TRBV2
J gene: TRBJ2-2
clone size: once
CDR3 protein: CASSILQSAGRTGELFF
CDR3 DNA: TGTGCCAGCAGTATACTACAGAGCGCGGGTCGAACCGGGGAGCTGTTTTTT

D gene: .
V gene: TRBV13
J gene: TRBJ1-1
clone size: .
CDR3 protein: CASSLGWPTEAFF
CDR3 DNA: TGTGCCAGCAGCTTAGGGTGGCCCACTGAAGCTTTCTTT

D gene: .
V gene: TRBV4-1
J gene: TRBJ2-7
clone size: .
CDR3 protein: CASSQPGVRPYEQYF
CDR3 DNA: TGCGCCAGCAGCCAACCAGGGGTGCGCCCTTACGAGCAGTACTTC

D gene: TRBD1
V gene: TRBV5-1
J gene: TRBJ2-1
clone size: .
CDR3 protein: CASSPRDRNYNEQFF
CDR3 DNA: TGCGCCAGCAGCCCCCGGGACAGAAACTACAATGAGCAGTTCTTC

D gene: .
V gene: TRBV25-1
J gene: TRBJ1-1
clone size: once
CDR3 protein: CASSSFTGSQNTEAFF
CDR3 DNA: TGTGCCAGCAGTTCCTTCACAGGGTCTCAGAACACTGAAGCTTTCTTT

D gene: .
V gene: TRBV12-3/TRBV12-4
J gene: TRBJ1-2
clone size: .
CDR3 protein: CASSDSLGYTF
CDR3 DNA: TGTGCCAGCAGTGACAGTTTGGGCTACACCTTC

D gene: .
V gene: TRBV7-9
J gene: TRBJ1-3
clone size: .
CDR3 protein: CASSPRNPYGNTIYF
CDR3 DNA: TGTGCCAGCAGCCCCAGGAACCCTTATGGAAACACCATATATTTT

D gene: .
V gene: TRBV24-1
J gene: TRBJ2-2
clone size: .
CDR3 protein: CATSDFRRGRTGELFF
CDR3 DNA: TGTGCCACCAGTGATTTTAGAAGGGGCCGGACCGGGGAGCTGTTTTTT

D gene: .
V gene: TRBV6-2/TRBV6-3
J gene: TRBJ1-1
clone size: .
CDR3 protein: CASSYAGPEAFF
CDR3 DNA: TGTGCCAGCAGTTACGCGGGGCCTGAAGCTTTCTTT